These 21 T cell receptor beta chains were sequenced from one sample in a study of cytomegalovirus exposure and HLA in healthy donors. Amplification used 60 Vbeta primers and 13 Jbeta primers. Assay: immunoSEQ multiplex PCR; the TCRdb copy retains only in-frame clones and omits some. This specimen shows around 150,000 clones; the ten leading clones hold over 1%. Sequenced sample: PBMCs. These receptors originate from a woman aged 60 to 75 in good health and CMV-seronegative.

The genes are TRBV19 and TRBJ2-7; 7 bases line up with TRBD2. Germline CDR1 reads LNHDA; CDR2 reads SQIVND (reference sequence). Losses at the gene ends were 7 bases for V and 9 bases for J; bases not matched to a gene: 12. The CDR3 has 13 residues. The CDR3 coding sequence is TGTGCCAGTATATGGGTAGGCGGGAGCTGGCAGTACTTC. As protein: CASIWVGGSWQYF.

The chain links TRBV29-1 to TRBJ2-1, with 13 bases fitting TRBD2. Trimming at V came to 5 bases and at J to 7 bases, leaving 8 bases not matched to a gene. The germline CDR1 and CDR2 sequences are SQVTM and ANQGSEA. CDR3 size: 15 residues. DNA for the CDR3: TGCAGCGTTCCACGGACTAGCGGGAGTAGGAATGAGCAGTTCTTC. Amino acids: CSVPRTSGSRNEQFF.

V gene TRBV5-4 combines with J gene TRBJ2-7, with 8 positions matching TRBD2. V shed 4 bases and J 2 bases; nucleotides not matched to a gene: 5. The CDR3 has 14 residues. From germline, CDR1 is SGHNT and CDR2 YYREEE (reference sequence). The CDR3 bases are TGTGCCAGCAGCCCATGGACTAGCACCTACGAGCAGTACTTC. As protein: CASSPWTSTYEQYF.

The chain recombines TRBV7-8 with TRBJ1-5; 11 nucleotides agree with TRBD1. The germline V gene has CDR1 SGHVS and CDR2 FQNEAQ. V trimming: 1 base; J trimming: 7 bases; junction bases outside the gene matches: 6. The CDR3 covers 16 residues. CDR3 sequence reads: CASSLGTGTGGQPQHF. The CDR3 nucleotides are TGTGCCAGCAGCTTAGGGACCGGGACAGGGGGGCAGCCCCAGCATTTT.

This sequence joins TRBV9 and TRBJ1-4; tentatively, D is TRBD1 (5 bases). The V and J ends lost 6 bases and 7 bases respectively, with 19 bases between them. Germline CDR1 SGDLS, CDR2 YYNGEE. The CDR3 is made up of 15 amino acids. In DNA form, the CDR3 reads TGTGCCAGCATCAAACGCCGCGGGGGGGGTGAAAAACTGTTTTTT. It codes for CASIKRRGGGEKLFF.

The genes are TRBV18 and TRBJ1-1, with TRBD1 matching over 9 bases. The CDR3 spans 15 residues. Per germline, CDR1 KGHSH and CDR2 LQKENI. J lost 7 bases, V lost 2 bases, and 8 bases had no gene match. CDR3 coding DNA: TGTGCCAGCTCACCAAGCCGACAGGGGGGAGGTGAAGCTTTCTTT. Residues: CASSPSRQGGGEAFF.

J is TRBJ1-1 and V is TRBV18; maybe TRBD1 (5 bases). CDR1 is KGHSH and CDR2 is LQKENI in the germline V gene. The CDR3 sequence is 13 residues long. Trimming shortened V by 6 bases and J by 3 bases, and 11 bases separated the two germline ends. CDR3: CASSGGGDTEAFF. DNA for the CDR3: TGTGCCAGCTCCGGCGGGGGAGACACTGAAGCTTTCTTT. Full variable domain (remainder filled in from reference TRBV18 and TRBJ1-1): NAGVMQNPRHLVRRRGQEARLRCSPMKGHSHVYWYRQLPEEGLKFMVYLQKENIIDESGMPKERFSAEFPKEGPSILRIQQVVRGDSAAYFCASSGGGDTEAFFGQGTRLTVV.

DNA for the CDR3: TGTGCCAGCAGCCGTGAGGGGGGGAGCTCTCAGTTCTTC. The encoded protein is CASSREGGSSQFF. This chain uses TRBV6-4 with TRBJ2-1, with D possibly matching TRBD2 (7 bases). V was trimmed by 6 bases and J by 13 bases, leaving 19 bases between them. The CDR3 is made up of 13 amino acids. In germline, CDR1 is MRHNA, CDR2 SNTAGT.

The rearrangement links TRBV7-9 to TRBJ1-5; the match to TRBD1 covers 10 bases. The CDR3 has 16 residues. Germline lookup yields CDR1 SEHNR and CDR2 FQNEAQ (reference sequence). With V trimmed by 5 bases and J by 6 bases, 10 bases remained unmatched. The CDR3 loop reads CASSRGQGNYGQPQHF. DNA of the CDR3: TGTGCCAGCAGCCGGGGACAGGGGAATTACGGTCAGCCCCAGCATTTT.

As concerns this clone: The final CDR3 position lacks the conserved phenylalanine or tryptophan, pointing to a likely read error. The chain recombines TRBV6-1 with TRBJ1-2, with D uncertain. Trimming removed 4 bases at V and 2 bases at J, with 8 bases between. Per germline, CDR1 MNHNS and CDR2 SASEGT. This CDR3 is built from 13 residues. The DNA for the CDR3 is TGTGCCAGCAGTGCGGCGGTGAACTATGGCTACACCCTC. The encoded protein is CASSAAVNYGYTL.

This rearrangement joins TRBV29-1 to TRBJ1-1; TRBD1 agrees at 9 bases. Losses at the gene ends were 6 bases for V and 0 bases for J; bases not matched to a gene: 2. Germline V CDR1 and CDR2: SQVTM, ANQGSEA. This CDR3 contains 13 residues. The CDR3 protein is CSVHRGLNTEAFF. CDR3 nucleotide sequence: TGCAGCGTACACAGGGGGCTGAACACTGAAGCTTTCTTT.

This sequence joins TRBV18 and TRBJ2-7; 14 nucleotides match TRBD2. Trimming removed 4 bases from V and 1 base from J; junction bases left unmatched: 6. The CDR3 is 17 residues long. In germline, CDR1 is KGHSH, CDR2 LQKENI. CDR3 coding DNA: TGTGCCAGCTCACGACTAGCGGGAGGGCGCTGGTCCTACGAGCAGTACTTC. Its translation: CASSRLAGGRWSYEQYF.

This chain links TRBV5-6 with TRBJ1-5, with 11 bases fitting TRBD1. The CDR3 is made up of 13 amino acids. Looked up from germline, CDR1 is SGHDT and CDR2 is YYEEEE. V lost 7 bases to trimming and J lost 4 bases; unmatched junction nucleotides: 1. The CDR3: CASGTGGNQPQHF. DNA of the CDR3: TGTGCCAGCGGGACAGGGGGTAATCAGCCCCAGCATTTT.

CDR3 sequence (DNA): TGTGCCAGCAGCCGCCGGGAGGAGAACTATGGCTACACCTTC. The encoded protein is CASSRREENYGYTF. V and J are TRBV14 and TRBJ1-2; D unresolved. The germline V gene has CDR1 SGHDN and CDR2 FVKESK. V was clipped by 4 bases and J by 2 bases, with 11 bases between them. This CDR3 contains 14 residues.

A note on this clone: This likely comes from a read error, as the CDR3 has no conserved phenylalanine or tryptophan at its end. The rearrangement joins TRBV6-6 to TRBJ1-6; 9 positions match TRBD1. The CDR3 sequence is 14 residues long. V was clipped by 6 bases and J by 7 bases; unmatched bases: 4. Germline loops: CDR1 MNHNY, CDR2 SVGAGI (reference sequence). The CDR3 spells CASRSGQGNSPLHL. CDR3 bases: TGTGCCAGCAGATCTGGACAGGGGAATTCACCCCTCCACCTT.

The V and J genes are TRBV19 and TRBJ2-1, with TRBD1 identical over 9 bases. CDR3 length: 15 residues. Trimming took 1 base from V and 3 from J; bases not matched to a gene: 1. Germline V gives CDR1 LNHDA, CDR2 SQIVND (reference sequence). CDR3: CASSIGDRVYNEQFF. The CDR3 DNA follows: TGTGCCAGTAGTATAGGGGACAGGGTCTACAATGAGCAGTTCTTC.

A remark on this clone: At one boundary the junction diverges from the germline segment, which might be a read error. J is TRBJ1-4 and V is TRBV2, with 7 bases identical to TRBD1. The germline V gene encodes CDR1 SNHLY and CDR2 FYNNEI. The CDR3 is 14 amino acids. In DNA form, the CDR3 reads TGTGCCAGCAGGGAAGACAGGGTGGTTGAAAAACTGTTTTTT. This encodes CASREDRVVEKLFF. Drawing the rest from reference TRBV2 and TRBJ1-4, the complete variable domain is EPEVTQTPSHQVTQMGQEVILRCVPISNHLYFYWYRQILGQKVEFLVSFYNNEISEKSEIFDDQFSVERPDGSNFTLKIRSTKLEDSAMYFCASREDRVVEKLFFGSGTQLSVL.

This chain uses TRBV5-6 with TRBJ1-3; 9 bases fit TRBD1. V shed 4 bases and J 1 base; nucleotides not matched to a gene: 6. The CDR3 runs 16 residues. Per germline, CDR1 SGHDT and CDR2 YYEEEE. CDR3 bases: TGTGCCAGCAGCCCGGACAGGGGACTTTCTGGAAACACCATATATTTT. Its protein is CASSPDRGLSGNTIYF.

This rearrangement joins TRBV6-1 to TRBJ2-3; D gene uncertain. The CDR3 totals 14 residues. Germline V gene lookup returns CDR1 MNHNS and CDR2 SASEGT. The V end was cut by 3 bases, the J end by 4 bases, with 11 bases between. CDR3 in amino acids: CASSEGLFADTQYF. The DNA for the CDR3 is TGTGCCAGCAGTGAGGGCTTGTTCGCAGATACGCAGTATTTT.

The rearrangement links TRBV5-5 to TRBJ1-6, with D perhaps matching TRBD1 (5 bases). Looked up from germline, CDR1 is SGHKS and CDR2 is YYEKEE (reference sequence). V was pared by 2 bases and J by 10 bases, with 13 bases between. The CDR3 covers 14 residues. CDR3 in DNA: TGTGCCAGCAGCTTACCAGGGTCCGGCTCACCCCTCCACTTT. This codes for CASSLPGSGSPLHF.

The chain uses TRBV7-9 and TRBJ2-7, with a tentative D call TRBD2 (6 bases). The CDR3 consists of 15 residues. Deletions cut 1 base from V and 4 bases from J, with 14 bases between. Per the germline V gene, CDR1 is SEHNR and CDR2 is FQNEAQ (reference sequence). DNA of the CDR3: TGTGCCAGCAGCTTAGACTGGGACTGGAGATACGAGCAGTACTTC. It yields the protein CASSLDWDWRYEQYF.